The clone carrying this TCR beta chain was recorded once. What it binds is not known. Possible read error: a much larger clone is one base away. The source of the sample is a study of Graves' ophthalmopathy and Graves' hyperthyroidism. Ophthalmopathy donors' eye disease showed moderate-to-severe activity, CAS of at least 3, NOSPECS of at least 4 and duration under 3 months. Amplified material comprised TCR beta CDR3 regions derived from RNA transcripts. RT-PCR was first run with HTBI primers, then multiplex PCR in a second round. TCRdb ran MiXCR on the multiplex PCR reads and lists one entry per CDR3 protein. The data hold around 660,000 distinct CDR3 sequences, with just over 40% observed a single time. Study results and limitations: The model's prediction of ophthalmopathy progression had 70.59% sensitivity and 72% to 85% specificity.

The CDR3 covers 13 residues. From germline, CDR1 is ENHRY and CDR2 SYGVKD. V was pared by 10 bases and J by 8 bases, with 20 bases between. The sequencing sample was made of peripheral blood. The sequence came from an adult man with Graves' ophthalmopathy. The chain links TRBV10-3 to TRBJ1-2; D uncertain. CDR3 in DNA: TGTGCCAGCAGCAGGACGTCGAGCTCGGGCTACACCTTC. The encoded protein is CASSRTSSSGYTF.